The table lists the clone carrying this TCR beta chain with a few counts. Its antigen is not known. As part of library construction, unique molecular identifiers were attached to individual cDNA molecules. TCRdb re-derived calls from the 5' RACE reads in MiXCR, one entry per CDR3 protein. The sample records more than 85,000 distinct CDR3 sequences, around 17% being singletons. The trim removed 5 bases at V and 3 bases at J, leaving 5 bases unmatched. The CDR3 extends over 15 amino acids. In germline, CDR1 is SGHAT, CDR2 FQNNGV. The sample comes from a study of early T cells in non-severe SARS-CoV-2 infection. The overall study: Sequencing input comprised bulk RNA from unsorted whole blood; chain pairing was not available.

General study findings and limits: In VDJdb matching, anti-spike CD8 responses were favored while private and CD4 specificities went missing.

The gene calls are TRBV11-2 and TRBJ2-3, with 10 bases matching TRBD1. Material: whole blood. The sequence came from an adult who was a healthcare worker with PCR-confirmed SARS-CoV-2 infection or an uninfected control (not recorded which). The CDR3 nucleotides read TGTGCCAGCAGCCCAGACAGGGGGCTTACAGATACGCAGTATTTT. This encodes CASSPDRGLTDTQYF.